This T cell receptor beta chain was recorded in a study of T-cell reconstitution after alpha-beta-depleted transplantation in children. The study's findings and limits: After one year, T-cell counts and TCRbeta diversity mostly came from new T cells.

Molecular barcoding with unique molecular identifiers was used for the TCRbeta library. MiXCR was run by TCRdb on the PCR reads, yielding one entry per CDR3 protein. Of around 300,000 distinct CDR3 sequences detected, around 7.1% appear once; the ten largest clones hold 9.1%. A word on this clonotype: The antigen is undetermined.

The CDR3 extends over 11 amino acids. Germline values: CDR1 DFQATT, CDR2 SNEGSKA (reference sequence). Trimming took 7 bases from V and 10 from J, leaving 17 bases between them. This TCR was recovered from a female patient aged 2-10 years who had a stem cell transplant for Fanconi anemia, so the T cells may come from the graft donor. Sequenced material: peripheral blood, taken 360 days after TCRalphabeta/CD19-depleted stem cell transplant. This chain connects TRBV20-1 to TRBJ2-7, with D maybe TRBD1 (6 bases). CDR3: CSGRDTGIQYF. Written as DNA, the CDR3 is TGCAGTGGAAGAGATACAGGGATTCAGTACTTC.